The 5 T cell receptor beta chains in this list originate from one sample, sequenced in a study of blood T cell repertoires in COVID-19 (dated by TCRdb to 2018 to 2020). Libraries came from the immunoSEQ multiplex PCR assay. Drawn from immuneACCESS, this table holds only the in-frame rearrangements with V and J called that TCRdb kept. Clones are partly lost; checked studies trace under half to an unresolved V gene and leave the rest unexplained. Present in this sample are 100,000 to 150,000 clones, around 86% of which were seen just once. In total, the top ten clones hold 25% to 30% of the sample. The sample consisted of peripheral blood. The source of these receptors is a woman between 65 and 79 years old with acute or convalescent COVID-19.

The chain uses TRBV3-1 (or the pseudogene TRBV3-2) and TRBJ1-2; 7 nucleotides agree with TRBD1. Losses at the gene ends were 2 bases for V and 4 bases for J; bases not matched to a gene: 1. CDR3 size: 13 residues. Per the germline V gene, CDR1 is LGHDT and CDR2 is YNNKEL (reference sequence). This CDR3 is CASSQNRGYGYTF. CDR3 bases: TGTGCCAGCAGCCAAAACAGGGGCTATGGCTACACCTTC.

V gene TRBV5-4 combines with J gene TRBJ2-1, with no clear D. Trimming pared 4 bases from V and 0 bases from J, leaving 11 bases between. Germline V CDR1 and CDR2: SGHNT, YYREEE (reference sequence). The CDR3 has 15 residues. The CDR3 loop reads CASSPSSSSYNEQFF. CDR3 nucleotide sequence: TGTGCCAGCAGCCCTTCTTCGAGCTCCTACAATGAGCAGTTCTTC.

This clone turned up a few times. Sequence at one end of the junction differs from germline and may be a read error. This sequence joins TRBV7-6 and TRBJ2-2, with 9 nucleotides matching TRBD1. The CDR3 length is 15 residues. Germline assignment: CDR1 SGHVS and CDR2 FNYEAQ. The CDR3 loop reads CASSPGQGKDRGAVF. The CDR3 DNA is TGTGCCAGCAGCCCGGGACAGGGAAAGGACCGGGGAGCTGTTTTT.

With respect to this clone: Additional DNA sequences in this sample encode the identical CDR3. The chain couples TRBV18 to TRBJ1-1; TRBD1 matches 9 bases. The CDR3 totals 13 residues. Trimming at V came to 3 bases and at J to 5 bases, leaving 1 base not matched to a gene. Germline CDR1 and CDR2: KGHSH and LQKENI. CDR3 coding DNA: TGTGCCAGCTCACCCGGACAGGGGACTGAAGCTTTCTTT. Protein sequence: CASSPGQGTEAFF.

This clone was seen only once. The chain couples TRBV19 to TRBJ1-5; TRBD1 might be the D (5 bases). Germline CDR1 is LNHDA and CDR2 is SQIVND (reference sequence). V gave up 9 bases and J gave up 4 bases, with 16 bases separating them. The CDR3 has 14 amino acids. Here the CDR3 reads CASSPGGGNQPQHF. The DNA of the CDR3 is TGTGCCAGCAGTCCCGGGGGTGGGAATCAGCCCCAGCATTTT.